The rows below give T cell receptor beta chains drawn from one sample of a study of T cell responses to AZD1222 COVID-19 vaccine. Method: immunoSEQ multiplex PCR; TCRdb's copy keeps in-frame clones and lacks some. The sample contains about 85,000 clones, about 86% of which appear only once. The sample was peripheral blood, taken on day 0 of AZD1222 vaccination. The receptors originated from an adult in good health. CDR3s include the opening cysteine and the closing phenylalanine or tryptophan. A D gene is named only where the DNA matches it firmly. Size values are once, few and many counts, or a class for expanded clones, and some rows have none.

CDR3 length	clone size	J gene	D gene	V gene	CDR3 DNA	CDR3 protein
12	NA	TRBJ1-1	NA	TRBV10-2	TGCGCCAGCAGTGATGTTGGCACTGAAGCTTTCTTT	CASSDVGTEAFF
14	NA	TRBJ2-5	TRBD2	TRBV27	TGTGCCAGCAGTTCCCTAGCGGGGCAAGAGACCCAGTACTTC	CASSSLAGQETQYF
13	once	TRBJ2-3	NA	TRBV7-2	TGTGCCAGCAGTAGCGGAGGCACAGATACGCAGTATTTT	CASSSGGTDTQYF
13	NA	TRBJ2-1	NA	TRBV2	TGTGCCAGCAGTGTTGCGTATTACAATGAGCAGTTCTTC	CASSVAYYNEQFF
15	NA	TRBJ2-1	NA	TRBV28	TGTGCCAGCAGTTTTCGGCCTGGGGGGTACAATGAGCAGTTCTTC	CASSFRPGGYNEQFF
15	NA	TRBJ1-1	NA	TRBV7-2	TGTGCCAGCAGCGGGGGGGGCATCATGAACACTGAAGCTTTCTTT	CASSGGGIMNTEAFF
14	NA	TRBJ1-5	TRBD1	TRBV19	TGTGCCAGTAGTGGAACAGGGGGAAATCAGCCCCAGCATTTT	CASSGTGGNQPQHF
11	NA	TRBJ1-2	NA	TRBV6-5	TGTGCCACCGGACAGTACTATGGCTACACCTTC	CATGQYYGYTF
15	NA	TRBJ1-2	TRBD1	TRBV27	TGTGCCAGCAGCCTGACGACAGGGTTCAGCTATGGCTACACCTTC	CASSLTTGFSYGYTF
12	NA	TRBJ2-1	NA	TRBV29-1	TGCAGCGGGGCACGATTTTACAATGAGCAGTTCTTC	CSGARFYNEQFF
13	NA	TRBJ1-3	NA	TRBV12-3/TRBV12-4	TGTGCCAGCAGTCCCACCTCTGGAAACACCATATATTTT	CASSPTSGNTIYF
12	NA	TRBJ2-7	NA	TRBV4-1	TGCGCCAGCAGCCAAGATATATACGAGCAGTACTTC	CASSQDIYEQYF
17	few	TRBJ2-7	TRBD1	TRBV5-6	TGTGCCAGCAGCCCGGGGACTGGGACAGGGTACCTCTACGAGCAGTACTTC	CASSPGTGTGYLYEQYF
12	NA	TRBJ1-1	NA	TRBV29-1	TGCAGCGTTAGTCGGCAGAACACTGAAGCTTTCTTT	CSVSRQNTEAFF
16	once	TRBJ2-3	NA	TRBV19	TGTGCCAGTAGTCGTCGACAGAATGCGAACACAGATACGCAGTATTTT	CASSRRQNANTDTQYF
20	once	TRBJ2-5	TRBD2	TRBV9	TGTGCCAGCAGCGTAGAGGGGTCCGGCCCTAGCGGAGCTTACCAAGAGACCCAGTACTTC	CASSVEGSGPSGAYQETQYF
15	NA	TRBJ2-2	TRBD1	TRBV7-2	TGTGCCAGCAGCTTGCTAGGGGGCGATGGCGGGGAGCTGTTTTTT	CASSLLGGDGGELFF
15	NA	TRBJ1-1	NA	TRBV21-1	TGTGCCAGCAGCGCGCTTTTGACAGGGGCGACTGAAGCTTTCTTT	CASSALLTGATEAFF
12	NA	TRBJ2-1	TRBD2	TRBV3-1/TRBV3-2	TGTGCCAGCAGCCAAGGCGGGGGGAAGCAGTTCTTC	CASSQGGGKQFF
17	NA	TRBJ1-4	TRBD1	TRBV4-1	TGCGCCAGCAGCCAGAAAGAATGGGACAGAGAGAATGAAAAACTGTTTTTT	CASSQKEWDRENEKLFF
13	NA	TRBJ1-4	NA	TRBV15	TGTGCCACCAGCAGACGCAGGACTTGGGAACTGTTTTTT	CATSRRRTWELFF
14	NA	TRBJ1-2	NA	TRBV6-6	TGTGCCAGCAACTTACAGGACAGCAGCTATGGCTACACCTTC	CASNLQDSSYGYTF
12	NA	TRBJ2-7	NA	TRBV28	TGTGCCAGCAGTTTGTACGGGACCGAGCAGTACTTC	CASSLYGTEQYF
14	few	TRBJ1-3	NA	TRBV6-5	TGTGCCAGCAGCTCCCCGGGCTCTGGAAACACCATATATTTT	CASSSPGSGNTIYF
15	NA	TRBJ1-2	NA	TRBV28	TGTGCCAGCACCTCTCTCCAGGGAGCCTACCTAGGCTACACCTTC	CASTSLQGAYLGYTF
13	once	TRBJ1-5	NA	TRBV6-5	TGTGCCAGCAGCGGGGACCTAAATCAGCCCCAGCATTTT	CASSGDLNQPQHF
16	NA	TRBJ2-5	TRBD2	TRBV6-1	TGTGCCAGCAGTGAAGAGATAGCGGGGGGACAAGAGACCCAGTACTTC	CASSEEIAGGQETQYF
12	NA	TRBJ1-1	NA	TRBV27	TGTGCCAGCACCGGAGGGGGCACTGAAGCTTTCTTT	CASTGGGTEAFF
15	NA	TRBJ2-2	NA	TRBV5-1	TGCGCCAGCAGCTCTGATTCTGCGAACACCGGGGAGCTGTTTTTT	CASSSDSANTGELFF
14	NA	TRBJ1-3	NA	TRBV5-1	TGCGCCAGCAGCCTGGACAACTCTGGAAACACCATATATTTT	CASSLDNSGNTIYF
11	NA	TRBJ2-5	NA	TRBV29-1	TGCAGCGTTGGGGTAGGGGAGACCCAGTACTTC	CSVGVGETQYF
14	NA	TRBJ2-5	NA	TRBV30	TGTGCCTGGAGTGTACAATCAGCCTCAGGGGCCCAGTACTTC	CAWSVQSASGAQYF
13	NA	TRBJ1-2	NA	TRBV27	TGTGCCAGCAGTGCAAGGGAAGGCTATGGCTACACCTTC	CASSAREGYGYTF
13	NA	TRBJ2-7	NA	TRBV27	TGTGCCAGCAGTCCCTCCCGGGCCTACGAGCAGTACTTC	CASSPSRAYEQYF
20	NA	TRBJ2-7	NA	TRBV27	TGTGCCAGCAGTTTATCGGAGGCGGGTGGGTTAACCCTTAACTACTACGAGCAGTACTTC	CASSLSEAGGLTLNYYEQYF
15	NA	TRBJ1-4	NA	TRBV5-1	TGCGCCAGCAGAACCGCGACTGCAACTAATGAAAAACTGTTTTTT	CASRTATATNEKLFF
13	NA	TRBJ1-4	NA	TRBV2	TGTGCCAGCAGTGCGGGGGTACGAGAAAAACTGTTTTTT	CASSAGVREKLFF
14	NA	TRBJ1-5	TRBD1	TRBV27	TGTGCCAGCAGGCCCGACAGGGGCAATCAGCCCCAGCATTTT	CASRPDRGNQPQHF
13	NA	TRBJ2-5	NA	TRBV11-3	TGTGCCAGCAGCCGGGACGGCCAAGAGACCCAGTACTTC	CASSRDGQETQYF
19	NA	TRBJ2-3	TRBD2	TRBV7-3	TGTGCCAGCAGCTCAAGGACTAGCGGGGGAGCGGGAAGGTTAGATACGCAGTATTTT	CASSSRTSGGAGRLDTQYF
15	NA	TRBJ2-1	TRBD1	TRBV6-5	TGTGCCAGCAGTTGGGGACAGGGGTCGTACAATGAGCAGTTCTTC	CASSWGQGSYNEQFF
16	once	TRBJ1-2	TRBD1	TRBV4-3	TGCGCCAGCAGCCAAGGAGAGACGACAGGGGGCTATGGCTACACCTTC	CASSQGETTGGYGYTF
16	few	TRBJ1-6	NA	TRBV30	TGTGCCTGGAGGGTCGCAGGGGCTTTAAATAATTCACCCCTCCACTTT	CAWRVAGALNNSPLHF
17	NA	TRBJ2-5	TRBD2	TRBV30	TGTGCCTGGAGTGCGGGGTTGACTAGCGGGGGCCAAGAGACCCAGTACTTC	CAWSAGLTSGGQETQYF
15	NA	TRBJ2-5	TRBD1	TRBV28	TGTGCCAGCGGGGACAGGGTTTTATCCAAAGAGACCCAGTACTTC	CASGDRVLSKETQYF